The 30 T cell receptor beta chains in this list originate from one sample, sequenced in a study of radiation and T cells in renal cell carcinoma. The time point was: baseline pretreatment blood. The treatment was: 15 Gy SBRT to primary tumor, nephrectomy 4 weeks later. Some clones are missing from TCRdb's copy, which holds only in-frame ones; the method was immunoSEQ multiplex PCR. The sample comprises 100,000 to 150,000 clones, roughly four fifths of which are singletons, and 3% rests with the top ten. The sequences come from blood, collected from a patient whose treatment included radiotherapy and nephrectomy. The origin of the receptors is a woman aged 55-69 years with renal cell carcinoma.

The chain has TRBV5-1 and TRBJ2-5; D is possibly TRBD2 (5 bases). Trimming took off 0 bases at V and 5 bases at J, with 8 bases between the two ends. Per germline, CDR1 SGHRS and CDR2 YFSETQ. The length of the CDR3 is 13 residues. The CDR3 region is CASSLAGIETQYF. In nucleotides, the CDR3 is TGCGCCAGCAGCTTGGCGGGGATCGAGACCCAGTACTTC.

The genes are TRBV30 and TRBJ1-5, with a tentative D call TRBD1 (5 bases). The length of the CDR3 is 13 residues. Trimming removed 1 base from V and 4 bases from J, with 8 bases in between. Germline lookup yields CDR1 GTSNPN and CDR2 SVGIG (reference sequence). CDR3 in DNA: TGTGCCTGGAGTGGACAGACGAATCAGCCCCAGCATTTT. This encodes CAWSGQTNQPQHF. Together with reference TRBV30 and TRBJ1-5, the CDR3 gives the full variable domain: SQTIHQWPATLVQPVGSPLSLECTVEGTSNPNLYWYRQAAGRGLQLLFYSVGIGQISSEVPQNLSASRPQDRQFILSSKKLLLSDSGFYLCAWSGQTNQPQHFGDGTRLSIL.

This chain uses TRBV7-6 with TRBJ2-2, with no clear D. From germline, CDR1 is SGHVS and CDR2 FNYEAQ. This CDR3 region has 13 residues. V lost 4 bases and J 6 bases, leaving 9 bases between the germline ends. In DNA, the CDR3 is TGTGCCAGCAGCTCTTCGGTGGCCGGGGAGCTGTTTTTT. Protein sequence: CASSSSVAGELFF.

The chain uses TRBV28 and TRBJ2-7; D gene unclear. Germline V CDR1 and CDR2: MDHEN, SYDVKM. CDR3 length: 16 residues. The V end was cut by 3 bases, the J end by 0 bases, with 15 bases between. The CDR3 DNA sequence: TGTGCCAGCAGTTTGTTCAGCCTACCCAGCTCCTACGAGCAGTACTTC. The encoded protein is CASSLFSLPSSYEQYF.

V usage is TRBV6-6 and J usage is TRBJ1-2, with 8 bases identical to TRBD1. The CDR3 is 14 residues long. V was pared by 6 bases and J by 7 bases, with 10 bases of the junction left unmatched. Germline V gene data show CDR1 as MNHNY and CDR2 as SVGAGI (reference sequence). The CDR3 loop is CASSPDRASGGYTF. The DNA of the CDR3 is TGTGCCAGCAGCCCGGACAGGGCGTCGGGTGGCTACACCTTC.

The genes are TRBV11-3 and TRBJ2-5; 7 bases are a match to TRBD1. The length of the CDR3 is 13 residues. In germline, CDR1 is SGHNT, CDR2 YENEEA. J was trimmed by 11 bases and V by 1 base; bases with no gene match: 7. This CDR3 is CASSLGDRPEQYF. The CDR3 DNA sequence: TGTGCCAGCAGCTTAGGGGACAGACCGGAGCAGTACTTC.

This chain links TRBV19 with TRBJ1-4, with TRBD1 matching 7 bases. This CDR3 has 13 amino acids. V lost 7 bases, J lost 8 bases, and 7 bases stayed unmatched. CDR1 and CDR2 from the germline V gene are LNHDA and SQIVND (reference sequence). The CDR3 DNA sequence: TGTGCCAGTAACCGGGACAGTCGCGAAAAACTGTTTTTT. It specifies CASNRDSREKLFF.

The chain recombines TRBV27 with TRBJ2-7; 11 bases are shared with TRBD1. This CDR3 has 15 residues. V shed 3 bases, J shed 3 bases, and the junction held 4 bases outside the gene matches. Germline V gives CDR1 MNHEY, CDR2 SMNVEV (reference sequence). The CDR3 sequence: CASSFPGTGGYEQYF. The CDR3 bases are TGTGCCAGCAGTTTTCCCGGGACAGGGGGCTACGAGCAGTACTTC.

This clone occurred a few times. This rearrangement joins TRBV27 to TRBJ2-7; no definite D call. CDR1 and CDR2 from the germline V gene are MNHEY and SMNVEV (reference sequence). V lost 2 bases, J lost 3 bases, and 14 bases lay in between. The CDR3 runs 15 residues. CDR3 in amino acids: CASSLQTTTGYEQYF. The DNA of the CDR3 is TGTGCCAGCAGTTTACAAACCACGACGGGCTACGAGCAGTACTTC.

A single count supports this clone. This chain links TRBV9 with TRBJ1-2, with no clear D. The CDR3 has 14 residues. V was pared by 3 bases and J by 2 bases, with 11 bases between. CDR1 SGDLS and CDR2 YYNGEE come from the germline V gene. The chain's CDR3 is CASSARTGNYGYTF. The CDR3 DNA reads TGTGCCAGCAGCGCCCGGACGGGAAACTATGGCTACACCTTC.

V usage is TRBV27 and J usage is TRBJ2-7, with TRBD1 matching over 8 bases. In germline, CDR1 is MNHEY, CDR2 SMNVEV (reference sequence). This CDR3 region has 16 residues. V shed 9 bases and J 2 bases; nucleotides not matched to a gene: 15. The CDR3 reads CASSTKQGDFAYEQYF. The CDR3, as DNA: TGTGCCAGTTCGACCAAACAGGGGGACTTCGCCTACGAGCAGTACTTC.

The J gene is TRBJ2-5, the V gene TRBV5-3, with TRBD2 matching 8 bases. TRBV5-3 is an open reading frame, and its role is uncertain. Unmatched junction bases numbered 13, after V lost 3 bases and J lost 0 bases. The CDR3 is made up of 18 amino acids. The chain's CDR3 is CARSSHYRPLADQETQYF. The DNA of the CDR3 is TGTGCCAGAAGCTCGCACTATCGTCCACTAGCGGACCAAGAGACCCAGTACTTC.

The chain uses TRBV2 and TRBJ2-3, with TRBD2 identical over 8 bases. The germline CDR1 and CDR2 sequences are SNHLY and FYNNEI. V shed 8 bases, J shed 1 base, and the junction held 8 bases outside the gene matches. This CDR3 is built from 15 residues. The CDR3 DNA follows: TGTGCCAGCGCATGGACTAGCCGAGGCACAGATACGCAGTATTTT. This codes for CASAWTSRGTDTQYF.

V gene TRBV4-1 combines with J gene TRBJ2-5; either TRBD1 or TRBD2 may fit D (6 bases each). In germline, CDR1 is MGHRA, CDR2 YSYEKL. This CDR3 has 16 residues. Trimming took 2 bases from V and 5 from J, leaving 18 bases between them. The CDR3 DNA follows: TGCGCCAGCAGCCAATCGTGGTACGGGGGCGGCGAGACCCAGTACTTC. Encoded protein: CASSQSWYGGGETQYF.

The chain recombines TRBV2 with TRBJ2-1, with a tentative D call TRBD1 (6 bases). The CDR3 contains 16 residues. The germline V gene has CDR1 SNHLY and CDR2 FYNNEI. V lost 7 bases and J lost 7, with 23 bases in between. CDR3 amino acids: CASNLISQGTWNEQFF. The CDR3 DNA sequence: TGTGCCAGCAACCTCATTTCACAGGGTACGTGGAATGAGCAGTTCTTC. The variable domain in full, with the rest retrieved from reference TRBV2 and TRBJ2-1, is EPEVTQTPSHQVTQMGQEVILRCVPISNHLYFYWYRQILGQKVEFLVSFYNNEISEKSEIFDDQFSVERPDGSNFTLKIRSTKLEDSAMYFCASNLISQGTWNEQFFGPGTRLTVL.

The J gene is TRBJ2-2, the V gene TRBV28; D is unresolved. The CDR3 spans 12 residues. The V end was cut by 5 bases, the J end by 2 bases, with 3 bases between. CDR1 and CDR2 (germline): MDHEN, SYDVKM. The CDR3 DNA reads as TGTGCCAGCAGTCCTAACACCGGGGAGCTGTTTTTT. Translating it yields CASSPNTGELFF.

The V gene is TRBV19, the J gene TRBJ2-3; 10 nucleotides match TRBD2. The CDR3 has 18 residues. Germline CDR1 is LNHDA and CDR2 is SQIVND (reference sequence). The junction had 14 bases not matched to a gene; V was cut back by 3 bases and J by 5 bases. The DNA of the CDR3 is TGTGCCAGTAGTATCTCCGGAGGGCTAGCGGGGGTTAAAGATACGCAGTATTTT. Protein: CASSISGGLAGVKDTQYF. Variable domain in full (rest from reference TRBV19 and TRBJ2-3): DGGITQSPKYLFRKEGQNVTLSCEQNLNHDAMYWYRQDPGQGLRLIYYSQIVNDFQKGDIAEGYSVSREKKESFPLTVTSAQKNPTAFYLCASSISGGLAGVKDTQYFGPGTRLTVL.

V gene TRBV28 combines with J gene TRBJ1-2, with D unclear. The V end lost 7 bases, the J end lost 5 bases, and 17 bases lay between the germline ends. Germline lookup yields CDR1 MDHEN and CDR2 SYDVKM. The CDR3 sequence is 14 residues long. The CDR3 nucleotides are TGTGCCAGCACCAAAGGGAACCTGATTTATGGCTACACCTTC. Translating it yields CASTKGNLIYGYTF.

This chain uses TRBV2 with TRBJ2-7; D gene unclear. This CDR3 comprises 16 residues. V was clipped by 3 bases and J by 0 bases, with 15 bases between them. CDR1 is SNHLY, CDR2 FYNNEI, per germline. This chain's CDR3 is CASSEDVGFLSYEQYF. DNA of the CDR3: TGTGCCAGCAGTGAGGACGTCGGCTTTCTCTCCTACGAGCAGTACTTC. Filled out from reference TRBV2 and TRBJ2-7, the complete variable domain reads EPEVTQTPSHQVTQMGQEVILRCVPISNHLYFYWYRQILGQKVEFLVSFYNNEISEKSEIFDDQFSVERPDGSNFTLKIRSTKLEDSAMYFCASSEDVGFLSYEQYFGPGTRLTVT.

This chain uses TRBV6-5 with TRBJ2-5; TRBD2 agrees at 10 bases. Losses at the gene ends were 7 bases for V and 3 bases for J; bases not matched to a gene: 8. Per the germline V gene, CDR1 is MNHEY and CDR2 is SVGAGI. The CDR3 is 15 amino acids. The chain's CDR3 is CASTRPGLAKETQYF. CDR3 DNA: TGTGCCAGCACACGACCGGGACTAGCGAAAGAGACCCAGTACTTC.

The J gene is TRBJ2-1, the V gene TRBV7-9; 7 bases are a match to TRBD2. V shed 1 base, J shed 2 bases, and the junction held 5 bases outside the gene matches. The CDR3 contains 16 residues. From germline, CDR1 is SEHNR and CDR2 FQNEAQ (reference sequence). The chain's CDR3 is CASSLGLAVTYNEQFF. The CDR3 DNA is TGTGCCAGCAGCTTAGGCCTAGCGGTAACCTACAATGAGCAGTTCTTC.

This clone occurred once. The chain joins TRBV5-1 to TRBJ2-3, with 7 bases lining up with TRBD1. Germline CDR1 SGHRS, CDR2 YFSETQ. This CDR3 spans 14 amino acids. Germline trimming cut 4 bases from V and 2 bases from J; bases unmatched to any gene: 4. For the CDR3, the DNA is TGCGCCAGCAGCCTGGGACAGATCACAGATACGCAGTATTTT. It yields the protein CASSLGQITDTQYF.

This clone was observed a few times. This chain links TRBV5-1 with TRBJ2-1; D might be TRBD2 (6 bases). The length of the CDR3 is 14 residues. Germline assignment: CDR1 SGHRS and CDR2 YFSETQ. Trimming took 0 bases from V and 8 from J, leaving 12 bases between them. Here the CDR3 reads CASSLVGWRDEQFF. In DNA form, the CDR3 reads TGCGCCAGCAGCTTGGTGGGTTGGAGGGATGAGCAGTTCTTC.

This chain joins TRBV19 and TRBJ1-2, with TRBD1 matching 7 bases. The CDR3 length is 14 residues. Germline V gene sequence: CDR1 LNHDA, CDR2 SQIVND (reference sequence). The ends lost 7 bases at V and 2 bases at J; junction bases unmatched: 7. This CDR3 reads CASTPGTDNYGYTF. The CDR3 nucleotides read TGTGCCAGTACCCCCGGGACAGACAACTATGGCTACACCTTC. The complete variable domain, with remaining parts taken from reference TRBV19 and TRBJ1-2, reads DGGITQSPKYLFRKEGQNVTLSCEQNLNHDAMYWYRQDPGQGLRLIYYSQIVNDFQKGDIAEGYSVSREKKESFPLTVTSAQKNPTAFYLCASTPGTDNYGYTFGSGTRLTVV.

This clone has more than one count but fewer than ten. The CDR3: CAITPDRTYGYTF. CDR3 bases: TGTGCCATCACCCCAGACAGGACTTATGGCTACACCTTC. The J gene is TRBJ1-2, the V gene TRBV10-3; possible D gene TRBD1, 6 bases. The CDR3 sequence is 13 residues long. V lost 7 bases to trimming and J lost 5 bases, with 14 bases between them. CDR1 and CDR2 (germline): ENHRY, SYGVKD.

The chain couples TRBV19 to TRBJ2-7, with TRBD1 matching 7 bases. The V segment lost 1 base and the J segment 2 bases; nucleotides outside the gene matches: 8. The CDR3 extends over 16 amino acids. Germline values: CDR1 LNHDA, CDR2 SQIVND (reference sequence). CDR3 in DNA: TGTGCCAGTAGTATAGGGGATCGGACAGGACCCTACGAGCAGTACTTC. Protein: CASSIGDRTGPYEQYF.

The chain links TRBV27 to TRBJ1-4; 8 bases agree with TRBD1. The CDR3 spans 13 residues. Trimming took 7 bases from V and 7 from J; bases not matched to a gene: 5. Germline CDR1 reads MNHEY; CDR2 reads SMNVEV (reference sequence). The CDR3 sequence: CASKAGGTEKLFF. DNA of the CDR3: TGTGCCAGCAAGGCAGGGGGCACTGAAAAACTGTTTTTT.

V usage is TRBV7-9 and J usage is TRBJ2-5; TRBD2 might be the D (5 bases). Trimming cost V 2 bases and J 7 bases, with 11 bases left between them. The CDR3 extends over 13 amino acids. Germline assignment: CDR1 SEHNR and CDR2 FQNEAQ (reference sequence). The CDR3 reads CASSLRGYGTQYF. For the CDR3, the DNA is TGTGCCAGCAGCTTACGGGGTTATGGGACCCAGTACTTC.

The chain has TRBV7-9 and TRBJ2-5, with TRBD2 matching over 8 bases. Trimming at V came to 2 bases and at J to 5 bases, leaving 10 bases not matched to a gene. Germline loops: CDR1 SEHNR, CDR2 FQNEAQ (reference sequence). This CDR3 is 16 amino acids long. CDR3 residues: CASSLIVVSGGETQYF. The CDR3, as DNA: TGTGCCAGCAGCTTAATCGTGGTGTCGGGAGGGGAGACCCAGTACTTC.

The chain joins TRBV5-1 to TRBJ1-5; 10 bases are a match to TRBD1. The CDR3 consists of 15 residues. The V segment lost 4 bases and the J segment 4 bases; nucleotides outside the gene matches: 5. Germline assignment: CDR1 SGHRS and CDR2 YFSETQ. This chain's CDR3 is CASSPTGGENQPQHF. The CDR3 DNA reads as TGCGCCAGCAGCCCGACAGGGGGCGAAAATCAGCCCCAGCATTTT. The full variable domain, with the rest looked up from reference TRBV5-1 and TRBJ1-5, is KAGVTQTPRYLIKTRGQQVTLSCSPISGHRSVSWYQQTPGQGLQFLFEYFSETQRNKGNFPGRFSGRQFSNSRSEMNVSTLELGDSALYLCASSPTGGENQPQHFGDGTRLSIL.